These T cell receptor beta chains were read from a single sample in a study of monozygotic twins with cystic fibrosis. The assay was immunoSEQ multiplex PCR, and TCRdb's table has in-frame clones only and misses some. The sample shows under 25,000 clones, nearly 98% of them seen only once. The sequencing sample was made of blood. The origin of the receptors is a woman aged 25-40 years with cystic fibrosis. CDR3s include the opening cysteine and the closing phenylalanine or tryptophan. The D gene is left open where the match is weak. Size is stated for part of the rows, as once, few or many counts, or as a class when the clone is expanded.

J gene	V gene	clone size	D gene	CDR3 DNA	CDR3 protein
TRBJ1-2	TRBV2	.	.	TGTGCCAGCAGCCGGGAGGTTAGGGGCTACACCTTC	CASSREVRGYTF
TRBJ1-2	TRBV15	.	TRBD1	TGTGCCACCAGCAGAGGGGGACAGGGTAACTATGGCTACACCTTC	CATSRGGQGNYGYTF
TRBJ1-2	TRBV7-7	.	.	TGTGCCAGCAGCTTATTGGCTGGCTACACCTTC	CASSLLAGYTF
TRBJ1-5	TRBV19	.	.	TGTGCCAGTAGTATCTCGGGGAATCAGCCCCAGCATTTT	CASSISGNQPQHF
TRBJ2-5	TRBV25-1	.	.	TGTGCCAGCAGTGTACTAGACGTTCTTGAGACCCAGTACTTC	CASSVLDVLETQYF
TRBJ1-1	TRBV5-4	once	.	TGTGCCAGCACCACCCCGGGGGGAACTGAAGCTTTCTTT	CASTTPGGTEAFF
TRBJ1-1	TRBV5-1	.	.	TGCGCCAGCAGCTTGCGGGCGGGGGACACTGAAGCTTTCTTT	CASSLRAGDTEAFF
TRBJ1-1	TRBV19	.	.	TGTGCCAGTAGTGACAACCAGGCGAACACTGAAGCTTTCTTT	CASSDNQANTEAFF
TRBJ1-2	TRBV6-5	.	.	TGTGCCAGCAGTTACTCGCCCGGGATGGCTAACTATGGCTACACCTTC	CASSYSPGMANYGYTF
TRBJ2-7	TRBV15	.	TRBD1	TGTGCCACCAGCAGAGACAGAAAACAGGGGAGCGAGCAGTACTTC	CATSRDRKQGSEQYF
TRBJ2-1	TRBV10-3	.	.	TGTGCCATAGGAACTTTAGGGGCTCACAATGAGCAGTTCTTC	CAIGTLGAHNEQFF
TRBJ2-7	TRBV4-3	.	TRBD2	TGCGCCAGCAGCCAAGATAGGGCTAGCGGAACCTACGAGCAGTACTTC	CASSQDRASGTYEQYF
TRBJ1-1	TRBV19	.	.	TGTGCCAGTAGTATCCAGGGACACACTGAAGCTTTCTTT	CASSIQGHTEAFF
TRBJ2-2	TRBV18	.	TRBD1	TGTGCCAGCTCACCAAACAGGGGGCGCAACACCGGGGAGCTGTTTTTT	CASSPNRGRNTGELFF
TRBJ2-3	TRBV10-3	.	.	TGTGCCATCAGAAACGACAGTGCCCGAGACCAGGAGTTT	CAIRNDSARDQEF
TRBJ2-1	TRBV4-3	.	.	TGCGCCAGCAGCCAGGGCTTCGGGGGATACAATGAGCAGTTCTTC	CASSQGFGGYNEQFF
TRBJ2-2	TRBV7-2	.	.	TGTGCCAGCAGCTTAGTAGCTTCTCAGACCGGGGAGCTGTTTTTT	CASSLVASQTGELFF
TRBJ1-1	TRBV10-3	once	.	TGTGCCATCAGCAGGGATTCCACTGAAGCTTTCTTT	CAISRDSTEAFF
TRBJ2-7	TRBV19	.	.	TGTGCCAGTAGTCCCTTTGGGGACGAGCAGTACTTC	CASSPFGDEQYF
TRBJ1-3	TRBV9	.	.	TGTGCCAGCAGCGTATCCCCGGGGTACTCTGGAAACACCATATATTTT	CASSVSPGYSGNTIYF
TRBJ1-5	TRBV28	.	TRBD1	TGTGCCAGCAGTTGGGGACAGTTGGATCAGCCCCAGCATTTT	CASSWGQLDQPQHF
TRBJ1-3	TRBV7-2	.	.	TGTGCCAGCAGCTTCGCCTCTGGAAACACCATATATTTT	CASSFASGNTIYF
TRBJ2-1	TRBV15	.	.	TGTGCCACCAGCAGAGATCCCAGTACACTCGGGGGAAGAAATGAGCAGTTCTTC	CATSRDPSTLGGRNEQFF
TRBJ1-1	TRBV19	.	.	TGTGCCAGTAGTACACAGGGGAACACTGAAGCTTTCTTT	CASSTQGNTEAFF
TRBJ1-2	TRBV2	.	TRBD1	TGTGCCAGCAGTGGAACAGGGGGCATAAGGGGCTACACCTTC	CASSGTGGIRGYTF
TRBJ2-3	TRBV5-8	once	.	TGTGCCAGCAGCGGGTGGGGTACAGATACGCAGTATTTT	CASSGWGTDTQYF